One and the same sample provided the 6 T cell receptor beta chains below, sequenced in a study of Tregs in tolerant kidney transplant recipients. The table came from immunoSEQ multiplex PCR; TCRdb's copy has only in-frame clones and leaves some out. The sample records roughly 52,000 clones, 90% to 95% being singletons. Recipients received nonmyeloablative bone marrow transplants from related graft donors, with transient mixed chimerism. This specimen consisted of CD8+ T cells from blood (PBMCs), obtained 24 months after the transplant. The receptors were gathered from a human patient who received a combined kidney and bone marrow transplant. Some of the T cells may derive from the graft donor.

V gene TRBV21-1 combines with J gene TRBJ2-3; TRBD2 was called by the table and not checked on the DNA. TRBV21-1 has pseudogene status. The CDR3 loop spans 16 amino acids. The CDR3 bases are TGTGCCAGCAGCAATCCTAGCGGGAGACTTGCAGATACGCAGTATTTT. This encodes CASSNPSGRLADTQYF.

The chain is built from TRBV6-4 and TRBJ2-3; maybe TRBD2 (5 bases). There are 14 residues in the CDR3. Germline CDR1 MRHNA, CDR2 SNTAGT. V was shortened by 6 bases and J by 3 bases, with 13 bases between the two germline ends. The CDR3 DNA is TGTGCCAGCAGCCTTCAGAGGGAGACAGATACGCAGTATTTT. As protein: CASSLQRETDTQYF.

The chain uses TRBV2 and TRBJ1-2; D is unclear. The CDR3 loop spans 13 amino acids. V lost 3 bases and J lost 11, with 16 bases in between. The V gene's germline CDR1 is SNHLY and CDR2 FYNNEI. The CDR3 region is CASSDLGQRRYTF. In nucleotides, the CDR3 is TGTGCCAGCAGTGACCTTGGGCAGAGAAGATACACCTTC.

To note about this clone: Compared with germline, one end of the junction differs, possibly owing to a read error. This specimen includes other DNA sequences encoding the same CDR3. This rearrangement joins TRBV7-3 to TRBJ1-6; 7 bases align to TRBD1. Per germline, CDR1 SGHTA and CDR2 FQGTGA. This CDR3 is 16 amino acids long. The CDR3, as DNA: TGTGCCAGCAGCCAACAGGGGTGGCCCTATAATTCCCCCCTCCACTTT. It specifies CASSQQGWPYNSPLHF.

The V and J genes are TRBV4-1 and TRBJ2-7; D ambiguous. CDR1 and CDR2 (germline): MGHRA, YSYEKL. Trimming took off 2 bases at V and 0 bases at J, with 14 bases between the two ends. CDR3 length: 16 amino acids. The CDR3 region has the DNA TGCGCCAGCAGCCAATTCTTGTCTGTCCCCTCCTACGAGCAGTACTTC. This codes for CASSQFLSVPSYEQYF.

J is TRBJ2-5 and V is TRBV6-1, with D possibly being TRBD2 (5 bases). In germline, CDR1 is MNHNS, CDR2 SASEGT. The CDR3 is made up of 15 amino acids. V was shortened by 1 base and J by 1 base, with 10 bases between the two germline ends. The DNA of the CDR3 is TGTGCCAGCAGTGAAGGTCCGGGGATCCAAGAGACCCAGTACTTC. It is translated as CASSEGPGIQETQYF.